Included here is one T cell receptor (beta chain) sequence, with context. Its antigen is still unknown. The same CDR3 can be traced to other DNA sequences in this sample. With 60 Vbeta and 13 Jbeta primers, the PCR was carried out. Produced via immunoSEQ multiplex PCR; TCRdb's table is partial and in-frame only. The sample has about 150,000 clones; 80% to 90% are singletons. The record originates from a study of cytomegalovirus exposure and HLA in healthy donors. Overall study findings and caveats: Sequencing probably produced one cluster of sequence variants that were highly shared. In an earlier analysis, productive rearrangement rates for most beta V segments clustered near 87% or 30%.

The sequenced material came from PBMCs. The TCR sequence derives from a woman aged 18-29 years in good health and CMV-seronegative.

The CDR3 loop reads CAWSAAGDQPQHF. The CDR3 DNA reads TGTGCCTGGTCCGCCGCAGGGGATCAGCCCCAGCATTTT. The chain uses TRBV30 and TRBJ1-5; a possible D gene is TRBD1 (6 bases). This CDR3 region has 13 residues. Germline CDR1 reads GTSNPN; CDR2 reads SVGIG (reference sequence). Trimming took 5 bases from V and 5 from J, leaving 13 bases between them.